The 5 T cell receptor beta chains given below trace back to one sample, sequenced in a study of T cells in Graves' hyperthyroidism and ophthalmopathy. Amplification of TCR beta CDR3 regions was performed using RNA transcripts as template. The HTBI primer set was used in a first-round RT-PCR of the TCR CDR3. MiXCR, run by TCRdb on the multiplex PCR reads, gives a single entry per CDR3 protein. The repertoire holds hundreds of thousands of distinct CDR3 sequences, about 13% seen once, with around 9.2% in the top ten. The sequenced material came from blood. Receptors were obtained from a young woman with Graves' hyperthyroidism.

This clonotype was picked up many times. It is unclear where the CDR3 begins or ends on the DNA, so no DNA is shown, and the CDR3 is as TCRdb lists it. This chain joins TRBV29-1 and TRBJ1-2; TRBD1, the D gene given by the table, was not confirmed from the DNA. CDR1 and CDR2 from the germline V gene are SQVTM and ANQGSEA. The CDR3 is 14 residues long, ends included. The CDR3 loop reads CSILGDTSNYGYTF.

This clonotype was detected many times. CDR3 protein: CASSSRQSGSYTF. The DNA for the CDR3 is TGTGCCAGCAGCTCTAGACAGTCGGGTAGCTACACCTTC. This rearrangement joins TRBV11-2 to TRBJ1-2; TRBD1 might be the D (5 bases). V was trimmed by 4 bases and J by 9 bases, leaving 15 bases between them. Germline V lookup: CDR1 SGHAT, CDR2 FQNNGV. The CDR3 has 13 amino acids. Looking up the rest from reference TRBV11-2 and TRBJ1-2 gives the full variable domain: EAGVAQSPRYKIIEKRQSVAFWCNPISGHATLYWYQQILGQGPKLLIQFQNNGVVDDSQLPKDRFSAERLKGVDSTLKIQPAKLEDSAVYLCASSSRQSGSYTFGSGTRLTVV.

This clonotype has at least ten counts. V gene TRBV7-2 combines with J gene TRBJ2-2; the D gene is possibly TRBD1 (6 bases). The CDR3 totals 16 residues. With 4 bases removed from V and 4 bases from J, the gap between germline ends came to 16 bases. Per germline, CDR1 SGHTA and CDR2 FQGNSA. CDR3 region: CASSSFAGAGTGELFF. CDR3 in DNA: TGTGCCAGCAGCTCCTTCGCAGGGGCGGGCACCGGGGAGCTGTTTTTT.

This clonotype occurred a few times. The gene calls are TRBV13 and TRBJ2-1; the match to TRBD2 covers 10 bases. The CDR3 is 15 residues long. CDR1 and CDR2 (germline): PRHDT, FYEKMQ (reference sequence). Losses at the gene ends were 6 bases for V and 4 bases for J; bases not matched to a gene: 6. The DNA for the CDR3 is TGTGCCAGCAGACCCGGGACTAGCGTTTACAATGAGCAGTTCTTC. It translates to CASRPGTSVYNEQFF.

This clonotype was seen at least ten times. The J gene is TRBJ1-1, the V gene TRBV6-1, with TRBD1 as a possible D gene (6 bases). The germline V and J ends were trimmed by 0 bases and 3 bases, with 17 bases remaining between them. Per germline, CDR1 MNHNS and CDR2 SASEGT. CDR3 length: 17 residues. DNA for the CDR3: TGTGCCAGCAGTGAAGCATGGTCTTGGGGGGCGGACACTGAAGCTTTCTTT. Residues: CASSEAWSWGADTEAFF.